This TCR beta chain was profiled in a study of cytomegalovirus exposure and HLA in healthy donors. In the study overall: Drawn from HLA-typed donors, approximately 85 million unique TCRs were held in an early data release.

Germline V CDR1 and CDR2: SGDLS, YYNGEE. The CDR3 totals 14 residues. Study conclusions and caveats: There was a cluster of highly shared sequence variants that was likely a sequencing artifact.

PCR used 60 Vbeta primers and 13 Jbeta primers. Libraries were prepared by immunoSEQ multiplex PCR; TCRdb keeps only in-frame clonotypes and omits some of them. The table has around 180,000 clones, about three quarters seen once; the top ten hold around 5.7%. Concerning this clone itself: What it binds is unknown. At one end, the junction sequence differs from germline, possibly due to a read error.

The source is a man between 40 and 49 years old in good health and CMV-seronegative. The chain combines TRBV9 with TRBJ2-1; TRBD1 aligns across 7 bases. Sequencing was carried out using PBMCs. CDR3 DNA: TGTGTCAGCAGCCTTGGGACAGACTCCCTTGAGCAGTTCTTC. Protein product: CVSSLGTDSLEQFF. Combining the CDR3 with reference TRBV9 and TRBJ2-1 gives the whole variable domain DSGVTQTPKHLITATGQRVTLRCSPRSGDLSVYWYQQSLDQGLQFLIQYYNGEERAKGNILERFSAQQFPDLHSELNLSSLELGDSALYFCVSSLGTDSLEQFFGPGTRLTVL.